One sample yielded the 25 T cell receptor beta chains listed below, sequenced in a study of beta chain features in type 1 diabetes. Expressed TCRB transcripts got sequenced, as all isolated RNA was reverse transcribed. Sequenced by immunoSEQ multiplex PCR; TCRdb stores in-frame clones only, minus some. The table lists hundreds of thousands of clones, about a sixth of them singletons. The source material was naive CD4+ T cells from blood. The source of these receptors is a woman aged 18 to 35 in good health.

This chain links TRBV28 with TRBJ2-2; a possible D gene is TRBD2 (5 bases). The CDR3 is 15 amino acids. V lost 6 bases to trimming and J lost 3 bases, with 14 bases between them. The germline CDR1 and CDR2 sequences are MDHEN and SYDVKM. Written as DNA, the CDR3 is TGTGCCAGCAGCGGACCGACCGGGGACACCGGGGAGCTGTTTTTT. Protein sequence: CASSGPTGDTGELFF.

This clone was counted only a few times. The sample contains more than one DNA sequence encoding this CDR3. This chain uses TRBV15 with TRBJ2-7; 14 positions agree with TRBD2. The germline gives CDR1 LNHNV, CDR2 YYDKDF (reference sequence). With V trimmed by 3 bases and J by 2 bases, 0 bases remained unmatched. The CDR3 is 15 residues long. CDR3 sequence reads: CATSRGLAGAYEQYF. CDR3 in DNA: TGTGCCACCAGCAGGGGACTAGCGGGGGCCTACGAGCAGTACTTC.

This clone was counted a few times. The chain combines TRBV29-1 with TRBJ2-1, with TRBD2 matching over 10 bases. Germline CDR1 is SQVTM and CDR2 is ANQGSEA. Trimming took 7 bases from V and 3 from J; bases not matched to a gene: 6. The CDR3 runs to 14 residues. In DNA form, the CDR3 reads TGCAGCGCAGAAGGACTAGCGGACTACAATGAGCAGTTCTTC. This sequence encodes CSAEGLADYNEQFF.

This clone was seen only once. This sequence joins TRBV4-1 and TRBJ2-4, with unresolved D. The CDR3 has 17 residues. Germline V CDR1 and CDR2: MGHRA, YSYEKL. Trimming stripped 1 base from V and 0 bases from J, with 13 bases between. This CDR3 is CASSQGAARLAKNIQYF. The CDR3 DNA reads TGCGCCAGCAGCCAAGGTGCCGCCAGATTAGCCAAAAACATTCAGTACTTC.

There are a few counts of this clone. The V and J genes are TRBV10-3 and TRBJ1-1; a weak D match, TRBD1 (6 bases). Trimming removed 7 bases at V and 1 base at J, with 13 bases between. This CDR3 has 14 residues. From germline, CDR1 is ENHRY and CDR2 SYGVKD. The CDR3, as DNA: TGTGCCATCACCCAGGGGTCCGGGAACACTGAAGCTTTCTTT. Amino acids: CAITQGSGNTEAFF.

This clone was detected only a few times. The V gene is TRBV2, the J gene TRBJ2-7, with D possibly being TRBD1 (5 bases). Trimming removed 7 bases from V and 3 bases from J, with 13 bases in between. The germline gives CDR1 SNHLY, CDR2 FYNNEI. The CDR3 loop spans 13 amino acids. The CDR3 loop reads CASNRETDYEQYF. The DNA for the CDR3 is TGTGCCAGCAACCGCGAGACAGACTACGAGCAGTACTTC.

The CDR3, as DNA: TGCGCCAGCAGCCAAGATCCCGGCAGGTCTGGAAACACCATATATTTT. As protein: CASSQDPGRSGNTIYF. The rearrangement links TRBV4-3 to TRBJ1-3; D not certain. The CDR3 sequence is 16 residues long. Looked up from germline, CDR1 is LGHNA and CDR2 is YSLEER. Trimming took 0 bases from V and 1 from J, leaving 10 bases between them.

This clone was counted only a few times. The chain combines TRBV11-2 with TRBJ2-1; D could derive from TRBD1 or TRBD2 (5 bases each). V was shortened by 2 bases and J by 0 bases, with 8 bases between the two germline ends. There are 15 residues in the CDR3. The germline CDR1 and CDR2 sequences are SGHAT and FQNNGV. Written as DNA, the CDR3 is TGTGCCAGCAGCTTATTCGGGACCTCCTACAATGAGCAGTTCTTC. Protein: CASSLFGTSYNEQFF.

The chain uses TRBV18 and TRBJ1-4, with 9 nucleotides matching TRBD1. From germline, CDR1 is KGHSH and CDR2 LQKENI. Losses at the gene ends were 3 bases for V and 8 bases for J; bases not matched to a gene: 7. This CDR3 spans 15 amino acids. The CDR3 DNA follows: TGTGCCAGCTCACCCACGACAGGGGGAGTCGAAAAACTGTTTTTT. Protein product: CASSPTTGGVEKLFF.

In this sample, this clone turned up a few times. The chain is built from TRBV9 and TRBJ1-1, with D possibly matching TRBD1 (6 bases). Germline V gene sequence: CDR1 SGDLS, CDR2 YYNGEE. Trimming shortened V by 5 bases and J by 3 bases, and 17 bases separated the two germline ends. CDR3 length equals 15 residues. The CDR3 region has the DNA TGTGCCAGCAGTATTAACAGGGTAGTCGACACTGAAGCTTTCTTT. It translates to CASSINRVVDTEAFF.

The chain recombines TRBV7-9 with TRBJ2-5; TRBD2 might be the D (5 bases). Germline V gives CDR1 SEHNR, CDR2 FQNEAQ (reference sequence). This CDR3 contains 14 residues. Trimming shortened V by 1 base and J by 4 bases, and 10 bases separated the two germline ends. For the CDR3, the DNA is TGTGCCAGCAGCTTAGTGGGAGTAGGAGAGACCCAGTACTTC. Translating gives CASSLVGVGETQYF.

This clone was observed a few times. This CDR3 is CASSLEIVSGANVLTF. In nucleotides, the CDR3 is TGTGCCAGCAGCTTAGAGATTGTCTCTGGGGCCAACGTCCTGACTTTC. This sequence joins TRBV11-3 and TRBJ2-6; D gene unclear. V dropped 0 bases and J dropped 0 bases, with 6 bases sitting between them. Germline V gene sequence: CDR1 SGHNT, CDR2 YENEEA. The length of the CDR3 is 16 residues.

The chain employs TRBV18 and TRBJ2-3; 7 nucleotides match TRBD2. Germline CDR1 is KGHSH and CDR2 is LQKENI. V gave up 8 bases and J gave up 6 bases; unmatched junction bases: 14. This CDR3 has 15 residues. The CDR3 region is CASQLREGPSDTQYF. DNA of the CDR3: TGTGCCAGCCAACTGAGGGAGGGGCCCTCGGATACGCAGTATTTT.

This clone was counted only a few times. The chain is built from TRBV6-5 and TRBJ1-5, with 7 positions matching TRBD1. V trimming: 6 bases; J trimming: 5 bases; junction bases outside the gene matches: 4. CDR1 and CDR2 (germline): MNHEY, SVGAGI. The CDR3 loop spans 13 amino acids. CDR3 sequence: CASRTTGDQPQHF. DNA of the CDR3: TGTGCCAGCAGAACTACAGGGGATCAGCCCCAGCATTTT.

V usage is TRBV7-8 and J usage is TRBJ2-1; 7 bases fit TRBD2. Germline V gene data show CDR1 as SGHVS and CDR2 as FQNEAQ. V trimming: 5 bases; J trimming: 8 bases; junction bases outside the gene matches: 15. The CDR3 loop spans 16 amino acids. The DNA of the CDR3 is TGTGCCAGCAGCCATGGTGGTCTAGCGGCAATACATGAGCAGTTCTTC. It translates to CASSHGGLAAIHEQFF.

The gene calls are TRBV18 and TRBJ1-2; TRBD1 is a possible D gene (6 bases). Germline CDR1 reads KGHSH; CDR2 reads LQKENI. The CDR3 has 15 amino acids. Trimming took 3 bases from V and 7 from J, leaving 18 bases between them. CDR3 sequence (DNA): TGTGCCAGCTCACCGGAGCGGGGGGCTCGTGGTGGCTACACCTTC. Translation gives CASSPERGARGGYTF.

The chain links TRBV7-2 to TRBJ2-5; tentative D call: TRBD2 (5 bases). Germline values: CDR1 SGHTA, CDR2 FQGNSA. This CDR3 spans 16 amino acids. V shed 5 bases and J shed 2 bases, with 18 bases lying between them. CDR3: CASSRGSRGSQETQYF. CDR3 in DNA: TGTGCCAGCAGCCGAGGAAGTAGAGGGTCTCAAGAGACCCAGTACTTC.

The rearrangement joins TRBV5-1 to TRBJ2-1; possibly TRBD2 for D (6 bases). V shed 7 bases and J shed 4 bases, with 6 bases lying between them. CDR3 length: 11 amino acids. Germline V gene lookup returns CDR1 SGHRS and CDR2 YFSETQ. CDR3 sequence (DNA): TGCGCCAGCGGGACTTACAATGAGCAGTTCTTC. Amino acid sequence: CASGTYNEQFF.

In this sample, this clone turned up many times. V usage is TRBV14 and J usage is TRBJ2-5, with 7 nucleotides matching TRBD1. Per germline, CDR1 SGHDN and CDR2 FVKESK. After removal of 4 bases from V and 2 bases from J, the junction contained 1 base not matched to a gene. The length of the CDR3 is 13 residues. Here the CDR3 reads CASSPGQQETQYF. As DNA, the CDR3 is TGTGCCAGCAGCCCGGGACAGCAAGAGACCCAGTACTTC.

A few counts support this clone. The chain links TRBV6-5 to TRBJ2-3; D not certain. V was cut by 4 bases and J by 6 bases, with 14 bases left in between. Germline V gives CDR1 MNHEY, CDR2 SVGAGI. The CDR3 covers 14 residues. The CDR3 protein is CASSFRGAVDTQYF. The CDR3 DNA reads TGTGCCAGCAGTTTTCGAGGTGCTGTGGATACGCAGTATTTT.

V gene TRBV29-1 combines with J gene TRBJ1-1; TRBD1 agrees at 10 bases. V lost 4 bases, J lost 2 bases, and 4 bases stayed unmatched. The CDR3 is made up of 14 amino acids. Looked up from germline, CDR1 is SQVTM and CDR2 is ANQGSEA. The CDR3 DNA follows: TGCAGCGTTGGAGACAGGGGGCGAAACACTGAAGCTTTCTTT. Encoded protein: CSVGDRGRNTEAFF.

CDR3 DNA sequence: TGTGCCATCAGTGTGATCGGCGGGGAGCTGTTTTTT. This gives the protein CAISVIGGELFF. V gene TRBV10-3 combines with J gene TRBJ2-2; D gene unclear. Germline V gene lookup returns CDR1 ENHRY and CDR2 SYGVKD. Trimming shortened V by 4 bases and J by 7 bases, and 7 bases separated the two germline ends. CDR3 length: 12 amino acids.

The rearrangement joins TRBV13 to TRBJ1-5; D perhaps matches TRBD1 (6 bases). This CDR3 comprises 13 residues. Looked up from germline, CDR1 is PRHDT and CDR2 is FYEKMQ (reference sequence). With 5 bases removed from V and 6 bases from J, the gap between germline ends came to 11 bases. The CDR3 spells CASSHRRGQPQHF. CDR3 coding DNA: TGTGCCAGCAGCCACCGCAGGGGTCAGCCCCAGCATTTT.

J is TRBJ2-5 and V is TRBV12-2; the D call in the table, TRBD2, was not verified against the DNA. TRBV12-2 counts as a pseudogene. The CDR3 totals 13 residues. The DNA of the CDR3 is TGTGCAAGTCGCTTATTGCGGGGCGAGACCCAGTACTTC. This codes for CASRLLRGETQYF.

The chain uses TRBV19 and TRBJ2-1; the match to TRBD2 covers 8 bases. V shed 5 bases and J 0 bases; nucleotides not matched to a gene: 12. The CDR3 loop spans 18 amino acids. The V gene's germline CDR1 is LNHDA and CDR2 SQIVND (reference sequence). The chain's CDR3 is CASSPHQVAGSSYNEQFF. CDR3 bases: TGTGCCAGTAGTCCTCATCAGGTAGCGGGAAGCTCCTACAATGAGCAGTTCTTC.